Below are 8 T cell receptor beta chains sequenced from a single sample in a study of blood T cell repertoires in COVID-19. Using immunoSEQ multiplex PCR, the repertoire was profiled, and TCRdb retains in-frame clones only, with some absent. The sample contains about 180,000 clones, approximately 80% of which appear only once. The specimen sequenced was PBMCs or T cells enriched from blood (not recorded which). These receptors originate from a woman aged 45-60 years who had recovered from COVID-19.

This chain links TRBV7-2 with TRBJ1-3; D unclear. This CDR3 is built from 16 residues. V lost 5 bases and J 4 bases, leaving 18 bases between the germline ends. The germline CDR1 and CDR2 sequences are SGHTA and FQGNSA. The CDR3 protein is CASSQRALLTGNTIYF. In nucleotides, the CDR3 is TGTGCCAGCAGCCAGCGGGCCCTACTAACCGGAAACACCATATATTTT.

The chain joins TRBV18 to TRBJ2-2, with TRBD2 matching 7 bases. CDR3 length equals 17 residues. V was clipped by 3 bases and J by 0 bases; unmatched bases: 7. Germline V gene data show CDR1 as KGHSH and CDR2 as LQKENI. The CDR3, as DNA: TGTGCCAGCTCACCTCCCGGAGCGGGGACGAACACCGGGGAGCTGTTTTTT. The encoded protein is CASSPPGAGTNTGELFF.

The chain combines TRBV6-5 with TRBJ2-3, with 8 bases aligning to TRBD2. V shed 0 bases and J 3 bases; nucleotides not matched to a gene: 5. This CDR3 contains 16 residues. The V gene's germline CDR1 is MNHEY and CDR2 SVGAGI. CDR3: CASSYSSGKVTDTQYF. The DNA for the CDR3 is TGTGCCAGCAGTTACTCTAGCGGGAAGGTGACAGATACGCAGTATTTT.

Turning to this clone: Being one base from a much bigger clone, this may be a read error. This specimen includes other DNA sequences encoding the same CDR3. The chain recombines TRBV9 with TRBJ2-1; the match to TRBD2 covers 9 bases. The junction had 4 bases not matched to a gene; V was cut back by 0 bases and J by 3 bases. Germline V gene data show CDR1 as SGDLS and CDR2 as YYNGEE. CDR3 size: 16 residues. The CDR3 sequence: CASSVAGSGSYNEQFF. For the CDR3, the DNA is TGTGCCAGCAGCGTAGCGGGTAGCGGGAGCTACAATGAGCAGTTCTTC.

CDR3 region: CAWSAGQYSNQPQHF. CDR3 DNA: TGTGCCTGGAGTGCTGGACAGTATAGCAATCAGCCCCAGCATTTT. V is TRBV30 and J is TRBJ1-5; D may be TRBD1 (6 bases). The CDR3 is made up of 15 amino acids. Trimming shortened V by 1 base and J by 0 bases, and 10 bases separated the two germline ends. Germline V gives CDR1 GTSNPN, CDR2 SVGIG (reference sequence).

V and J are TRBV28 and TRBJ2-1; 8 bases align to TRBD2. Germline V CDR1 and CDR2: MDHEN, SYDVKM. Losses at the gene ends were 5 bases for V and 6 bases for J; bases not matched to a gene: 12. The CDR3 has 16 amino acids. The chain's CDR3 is CASSTQPGLAGNEQFF. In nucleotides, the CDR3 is TGTGCCAGCAGTACCCAACCCGGACTAGCAGGCAATGAGCAGTTCTTC.

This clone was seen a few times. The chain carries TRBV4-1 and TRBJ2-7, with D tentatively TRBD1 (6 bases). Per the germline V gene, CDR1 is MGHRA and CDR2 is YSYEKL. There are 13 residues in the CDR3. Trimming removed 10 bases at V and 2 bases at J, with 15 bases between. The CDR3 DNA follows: TGCGCCACCCGGGGAACAGGGACCTACGAGCAGTACTTC. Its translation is CATRGTGTYEQYF.

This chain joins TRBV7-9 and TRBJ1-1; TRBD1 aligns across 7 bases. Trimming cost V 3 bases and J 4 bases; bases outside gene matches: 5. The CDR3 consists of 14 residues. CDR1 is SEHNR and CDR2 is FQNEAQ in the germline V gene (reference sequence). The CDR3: CASSLDQGGTEAFF. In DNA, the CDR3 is TGTGCCAGCAGCTTGGATCAGGGGGGCACTGAAGCTTTCTTT. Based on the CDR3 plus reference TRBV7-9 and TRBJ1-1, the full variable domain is DTGVSQNPRHKITKRGQNVTFRCDPISEHNRLYWYRQTLGQGPEFLTYFQNEAQLEKSRLLSDRFSAERPKGSFSTLEIQRTEQGDSAMYLCASSLDQGGTEAFFGQGTRLTVV.